The 14 T cell receptor beta chains presented below share a single source sample, sequenced in a study of siplizumab effects on memory and regulatory T cells (dated by TCRdb to 2018 to 2020). The library relied on the immunoSEQ multiplex PCR assay. The table comes from immuneACCESS by way of TCRdb, which keeps in-frame sequences with V and J called. Part of the clones is missing from these tables; in studies checked, under half for an unresolved V gene and the rest for unknown reasons. Within this sample are approximately 100,000 clones, with about 93% of them counted one time only. The top ten hold approximately 0.62% of the sample. Sequencing used Tregs sorted from blood. The receptor source for this set is a human donor in good health.

The chain combines TRBV5-8 with TRBJ1-3; D uncertain. Germline CDR1 SGHTS, CDR2 YDEGEE. Trimming cost V 2 bases and J 4 bases, with 13 bases left between them. The CDR3 extends over 15 amino acids. In nucleotides, the CDR3 is TGTGCCAGCAGCTTAACCGGGCTCGGGGGAAACACCATATATTTT. It is translated as CASSLTGLGGNTIYF.

The chain combines TRBV10-3 with TRBJ2-4; 11 positions agree with TRBD2. CDR3 length: 19 residues. V was pared by 5 bases and J by 0 bases, with 12 bases of the junction left unmatched. Germline V gene data show CDR1 as ENHRY and CDR2 as SYGVKD. The CDR3 DNA is TGTGCCATCAGTCCAGGGGGGACTAGCGGTCTATTAGCCAAAAACATTCAGTACTTC. Translation gives CAISPGGTSGLLAKNIQYF.

This chain uses TRBV19 with TRBJ1-2; 7 bases match TRBD1. V trimming: 10 bases; J trimming: 8 bases; junction bases outside the gene matches: 13. Germline V CDR1 and CDR2: LNHDA, SQIVND (reference sequence). The CDR3 consists of 13 residues. CDR3 coding DNA: TGTGCCACCCAACGTAACAGGGGACACGGCTACACCTTC. As protein: CATQRNRGHGYTF.

The CDR3 reads CASSLRGSGSFGEQYF. The CDR3 coding sequence is TGTGCCAGCAGCCTGAGAGGTAGCGGGAGTTTCGGCGAGCAGTACTTC. The chain recombines TRBV7-8 with TRBJ2-7; 9 bases map to TRBD2. Germline V CDR1 and CDR2: SGHVS, FQNEAQ. The V segment lost 5 bases and the J segment 6 bases; nucleotides outside the gene matches: 14. The CDR3 runs 16 residues.

The rearrangement uses TRBV6-5 and TRBJ1-2; D perhaps matches TRBD1 (5 bases). Trimming removed 6 bases at V and 4 bases at J, with 15 bases between. The CDR3 runs to 14 residues. The germline gives CDR1 MNHEY, CDR2 SVGAGI. The CDR3: CASRLRGSSYGYTF. CDR3 sequence (DNA): TGTGCCAGCAGGCTAAGGGGCTCGAGCTATGGCTACACCTTC.

The V call is TRBV18, the J call TRBJ2-7, with 9 bases identical to TRBD1. Losses at the gene ends were 6 bases for V and 2 bases for J; bases not matched to a gene: 8. Germline loops: CDR1 KGHSH, CDR2 LQKENI. The length of the CDR3 is 15 residues. CDR3 region: CASSPPGTGPYEQYF. CDR3 sequence (DNA): TGTGCCAGCTCCCCCCCCGGGACAGGGCCCTACGAGCAGTACTTC.

The chain links TRBV6-6 to TRBJ1-2; no clear D. V gave up 6 bases and J gave up 6 bases, with 14 bases separating them. CDR1 is MNHNY, CDR2 SVGAGI, per germline (reference sequence). The CDR3 spans 13 residues. The CDR3 sequence is CASSPRVGDGYTF. The CDR3 DNA reads as TGTGCCAGCAGCCCCCGAGTGGGAGATGGCTACACCTTC.

The genes are TRBV5-1 and TRBJ2-5; TRBD1 or TRBD2 may be the D gene (6 bases each). From germline, CDR1 is SGHRS and CDR2 YFSETQ. The CDR3 is 15 residues long. Trimming removed 4 bases from V and 4 bases from J, with 17 bases in between. The CDR3 sequence: CASSKGGTGVETQYF. The CDR3 DNA reads as TGCGCCAGCAGCAAAGGGGGGACCGGGGTAGAGACCCAGTACTTC. The whole variable domain, remainder taken from reference TRBV5-1 and TRBJ2-5, is KAGVTQTPRYLIKTRGQQVTLSCSPISGHRSVSWYQQTPGQGLQFLFEYFSETQRNKGNFPGRFSGRQFSNSRSEMNVSTLELGDSALYLCASSKGGTGVETQYFGPGTRLLVL.

The rearrangement uses TRBV9 and TRBJ1-4; D gene unclear. Germline lookup yields CDR1 SGDLS and CDR2 YYNGEE. The CDR3 totals 14 residues. V was trimmed by 0 bases and J by 3 bases, leaving 6 bases between them. The CDR3 is CASSVGQANEKLFF. The CDR3 DNA reads as TGTGCCAGCAGCGTAGGTCAGGCTAATGAAAAACTGTTTTTT.

The count of this clone is one. The gene calls are TRBV4-1 and TRBJ2-6; no clear D gene. The germline V and J ends were trimmed by 0 bases and 5 bases, with 14 bases remaining between them. Germline V gene data show CDR1 as MGHRA and CDR2 as YSYEKL. This CDR3 is 17 amino acids long. The DNA for the CDR3 is TGCGCCAGCAGCCAAGAAGATATTACCCACTGGGCCAACGTCCTGACTTTC. As protein: CASSQEDITHWANVLTF.

This clone appeared a few times. The chain uses TRBV11-2 and TRBJ1-1; D gene ambiguous. Trimming removed 8 bases at V and 0 bases at J, with 10 bases between. The CDR3 extends over 13 amino acids. From germline, CDR1 is SGHAT and CDR2 FQNNGV. CDR3 in amino acids: CASGSGMNTEAFF. In DNA, the CDR3 is TGTGCCAGCGGCTCGGGAATGAACACTGAAGCTTTCTTT.

The chain carries TRBV19 and TRBJ1-1; D is perhaps TRBD1 (5 bases). The V and J ends lost 6 bases and 11 bases respectively, with 19 bases between them. This CDR3 has 13 amino acids. The germline CDR1 and CDR2 sequences are LNHDA and SQIVND (reference sequence). The CDR3 spells CASSQGLGNRAFF. The CDR3, as DNA: TGTGCCAGTAGCCAGGGCTTAGGCAATCGGGCTTTCTTT.

Notes on this clone: The germline gene is not matched at one end of the junction; a read error may be the cause. The chain couples TRBV9 to TRBJ2-1; perhaps TRBD2 as D (6 bases). This CDR3 region has 14 residues. Germline CDR1 is SGDLS and CDR2 is YYNGEE. The CDR3 region has the DNA TGTGCCAGCAGCGTAGGGGACTCCAACAATGAGCAGTTCTTC. As protein: CASSVGDSNNEQFF. The full variable domain, in which reference TRBV9 and TRBJ2-1 provide the parts outside the CDR3, is DSGVTQTPKHLITATGQRVTLRCSPRSGDLSVYWYQQSLDQGLQFLIQYYNGEERAKGNILERFSAQQFPDLHSELNLSSLELGDSALYFCASSVGDSNNEQFFGPGTRLTVL.

The V and J genes are TRBV18 and TRBJ2-2; D tentatively fits TRBD1 or TRBD2 (6 bases each). V was shortened by 3 bases and J by 1 base, with 15 bases between the two germline ends. The CDR3 spans 17 residues. Per the germline V gene, CDR1 is KGHSH and CDR2 is LQKENI. The CDR3 nucleotides are TGTGCCAGCTCACCTTCTTGGAGGGGGATGAACACCGGGGAGCTGTTTTTT. Its translation: CASSPSWRGMNTGELFF.